This entry lists 15 T cell receptor beta chains sequenced from one sample in a study of cytomegalovirus exposure and HLA in healthy donors. This PCR relied on a set of 60 Vbeta primers and 13 Jbeta primers. Sequencing was performed with immunoSEQ multiplex PCR; in TCRdb, only in-frame clones are kept and a portion is missing. The sample lists tens of thousands of clones; 65% were seen once. The sequenced sample consisted of PBMCs. The receptor set was obtained from a woman aged 45-59 years in good health and CMV-seropositive.

V and J are TRBV5-1 and TRBJ1-4; 9 bases agree with TRBD1. This CDR3 region has 13 residues. Germline trimming cut 8 bases from V and 3 bases from J; bases unmatched to any gene: 2. Germline lookup yields CDR1 SGHRS and CDR2 YFSETQ. CDR3 DNA: TGCGCCAGTAGACAGGGGGCTAATGAAAAACTGTTTTTT. Its translation is CASRQGANEKLFF.

The rearrangement links TRBV11-1 to TRBJ1-1; 7 nucleotides align to TRBD1. J lost 12 bases, V lost 3 bases, and 10 bases had no gene match. Germline V gives CDR1 SGHAT, CDR2 FQDESV (reference sequence). The CDR3 totals 13 residues. CDR3 DNA: TGTGCCAGCAGCTTCCCGGGACAGTTTGTGACTTTCTTT. Translation: CASSFPGQFVTFF.

The table lists this clone with a few counts. In DNA form, the CDR3 reads TGTGCCAGCAGTGAAACGCAGGGACAAGAGACCCAGTACTTC. Translating gives CASSETQGQETQYF. The chain carries TRBV2 and TRBJ2-5; D possibly corresponds to TRBD1 (5 bases). Germline loops: CDR1 SNHLY, CDR2 FYNNEI. This CDR3 region has 14 residues. V was pared by 2 bases and J by 2 bases, with 9 bases between.

This chain links TRBV2 with TRBJ2-3; D may be TRBD2 (5 bases). Trimming stripped 6 bases from V and 0 bases from J, with 10 bases between. CDR1 and CDR2 from the germline V gene are SNHLY and FYNNEI. The CDR3 extends over 14 amino acids. The CDR3 DNA is TGTGCCAGCAGACTCGGACTTAGCACAGATACGCAGTATTTT. This encodes CASRLGLSTDTQYF.

The chain uses TRBV10-3 and TRBJ2-1; 11 nucleotides match TRBD1. Germline CDR1 is ENHRY and CDR2 is SYGVKD. Trimming took 2 bases from V and 6 from J; bases not matched to a gene: 3. The CDR3 runs 15 residues. The CDR3 sequence: CAISEGGQGANEQFF. The CDR3 nucleotides are TGTGCCATCAGTGAGGGAGGACAGGGGGCCAATGAGCAGTTCTTC.

This clone has just a few counts. The chain combines TRBV18 with TRBJ2-2, with 9 bases lining up with TRBD2. The V gene's germline CDR1 is KGHSH and CDR2 LQKENI. V lost 3 bases to trimming and J lost 3 bases; unmatched junction nucleotides: 11. The length of the CDR3 is 18 residues. In DNA form, the CDR3 reads TGTGCCAGCTCACCGAGAGGGCTAGCGGGGTCGGACACCGGGGAGCTGTTTTTT. Translating it yields CASSPRGLAGSDTGELFF. Full variable domain (rest looked up from reference TRBV18 and TRBJ2-2): NAGVMQNPRHLVRRRGQEARLRCSPMKGHSHVYWYRQLPEEGLKFMVYLQKENIIDESGMPKERFSAEFPKEGPSILRIQQVVRGDSAAYFCASSPRGLAGSDTGELFFGEGSRLTVL.

This chain joins TRBV5-1 and TRBJ1-1, with TRBD1 identical over 10 bases. This CDR3 has 15 residues. Germline V lookup: CDR1 SGHRS, CDR2 YFSETQ. The J segment lost 5 bases and the V segment lost 0 bases, leaving 4 bases of the junction unmatched. As DNA, the CDR3 is TGCGCCAGCAGCTTGGGGGACAGGGGAGGTACTGAAGCTTTCTTT. Residues: CASSLGDRGGTEAFF. The full variable domain, completed using reference TRBV5-1 and TRBJ1-1, is KAGVTQTPRYLIKTRGQQVTLSCSPISGHRSVSWYQQTPGQGLQFLFEYFSETQRNKGNFPGRFSGRQFSNSRSEMNVSTLELGDSALYLCASSLGDRGGTEAFFGQGTRLTVV.

J is TRBJ2-7 and V is TRBV5-1, with D hard to call. Trimming took off 0 bases at V and 0 bases at J, with 10 bases between the two ends. This CDR3 comprises 15 residues. The V gene's germline CDR1 is SGHRS and CDR2 YFSETQ. The DNA of the CDR3 is TGCGCCAGCAGCTTGGCCCAGTCTGGCTCCTACGAGCAGTACTTC. Translating it yields CASSLAQSGSYEQYF.

This clone was seen a few times. The CDR3 DNA is TGTGCCAGCAGCGTCACAGGCGTTTCTGGAAACACCATATATTTT. The encoded protein is CASSVTGVSGNTIYF. The V and J genes are TRBV9 and TRBJ1-3, with TRBD1 as a possible D gene (5 bases). The V gene's germline CDR1 is SGDLS and CDR2 YYNGEE. The CDR3 runs to 15 residues. Trimming took 2 bases from V and 1 from J, leaving 10 bases between them.

The chain recombines TRBV30 with TRBJ1-5; possibly TRBD1 for D (5 bases). The V end lost 2 bases, the J end lost 2 bases, and 10 bases lay between the germline ends. The CDR3 totals 14 residues. Germline CDR1 and CDR2: GTSNPN and SVGIG (reference sequence). CDR3 coding DNA: TGTGCCTGGAGTAACAGGCCCGGCAATCAGCCCCAGCATTTT. Translating it yields CAWSNRPGNQPQHF.

The chain employs TRBV7-9 and TRBJ1-1; 8 positions match TRBD1. J lost 3 bases, V lost 5 bases, and 14 bases had no gene match. This CDR3 contains 17 residues. Per germline, CDR1 SEHNR and CDR2 FQNEAQ (reference sequence). In DNA form, the CDR3 reads TGTGCCAGCAGCCTAGGGACAGGAGGAGTCCGAGACACTGAAGCTTTCTTT. It codes for CASSLGTGGVRDTEAFF.

The J gene is TRBJ2-2, the V gene TRBV7-9, with 8 nucleotides matching TRBD1. V shed 5 bases, J shed 2 bases, and the junction held 7 bases outside the gene matches. This CDR3 contains 16 residues. Germline V CDR1 and CDR2: SEHNR, FQNEAQ (reference sequence). CDR3 protein: CASSVPDRDNTGELFF. DNA for the CDR3: TGTGCCAGCAGCGTCCCGGACAGGGATAACACCGGGGAGCTGTTTTTT.

The V gene is TRBV28, the J gene TRBJ2-7, with TRBD1 matching over 9 bases. With V trimmed by 6 bases and J by 0 bases, 18 bases remained unmatched. The germline CDR1 and CDR2 sequences are MDHEN and SYDVKM. The CDR3 is 19 residues long. This CDR3 is CASRIPRLEGTGSSYEQYF. The CDR3 nucleotides read TGTGCCAGCAGAATTCCACGACTAGAGGGGACAGGGAGCTCCTACGAGCAGTACTTC.

The chain carries TRBV28 and TRBJ1-5; unclear D gene. The V and J ends lost 1 base and 6 bases respectively, with 13 bases between them. CDR1 is MDHEN and CDR2 is SYDVKM in the germline V gene. CDR3 length equals 15 residues. The DNA of the CDR3 is TGTGCCAGCAGTTTATCATCTTCGACGGGTCAGCCCCAGCATTTT. This gives the protein CASSLSSSTGQPQHF.

This clone has a count of ten or more. The CDR3 is CASSLGGVAYNSPLHF. The DNA of the CDR3 is TGCGCCAGCAGCTTGGGGGGGGTCGCCTATAATTCACCCCTCCACTTT. The genes are TRBV5-1 and TRBJ1-6, with D perhaps TRBD1 (5 bases). The CDR3 sequence is 16 residues long. The V gene lost 0 bases and the J gene lost 2 bases, with 9 bases spanning the gap. Germline V lookup: CDR1 SGHRS, CDR2 YFSETQ.